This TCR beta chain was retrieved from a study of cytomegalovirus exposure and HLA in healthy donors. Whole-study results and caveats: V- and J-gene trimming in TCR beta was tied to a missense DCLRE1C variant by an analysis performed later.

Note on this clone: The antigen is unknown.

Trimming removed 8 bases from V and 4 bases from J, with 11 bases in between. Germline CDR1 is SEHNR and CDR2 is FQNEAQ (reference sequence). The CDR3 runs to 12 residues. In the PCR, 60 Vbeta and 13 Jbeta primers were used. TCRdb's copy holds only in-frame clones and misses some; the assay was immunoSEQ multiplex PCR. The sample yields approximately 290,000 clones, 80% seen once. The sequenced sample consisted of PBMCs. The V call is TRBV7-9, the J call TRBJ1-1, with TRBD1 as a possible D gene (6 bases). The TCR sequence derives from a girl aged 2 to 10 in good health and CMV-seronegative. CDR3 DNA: TGTGCCAGCCGCAGGGGCAGCACTGAAGCTTTCTTT. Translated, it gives CASRRGSTEAFF.